The rows below give T cell receptor beta chains drawn from one sample of a study of regulatory T cells in long-lasting Graves disease. MiXCR, run by TCRdb on the multiplex PCR reads, gives a single entry per CDR3 protein. The top ten clones hold approximately 17% of a sample with 350,000 to 500,000 distinct CDR3 sequences, 13% to 15% of them seen once. The sample was also reused in another study, on T cells in Graves' hyperthyroidism and ophthalmopathy.

This material consisted of peripheral blood mononuclear cells (PBMCs), taken at new diagnosis, from a patient treated with antithyroid drugs. These receptors were taken from a woman in her 50s with Graves disease. Each CDR3 is given without its conserved first and last residue. Rows may omit the clone size; those that give it use once, few, many or a size class.

>TRBJ2-1|.|TRBV28
ASQTGIREQF
>TRBJ2-1|few|TRBV28
ASSLGLAGGPGF
>TRBJ2-7|.|TRBV28
ASTPMGYRGTPYEQY
>TRBJ2-2|many|TRBV5-6
ASIRQGENTGELF
>TRBJ1-1|many|TRBV5-6
ASSSDHTEAF
>TRBJ2-3|many|TRBV7-2
ASSSWGLPTDTQY
>TRBJ2-7|many|TRBV5-1
ASSLVSGRSEQY
>TRBJ2-2|.|TRBV5-5
ASSSGQGAGELF
>TRBJ2-3|many|TRBV28
ASSTGGLAGGTRTDTQY
>TRBJ1-2|.|TRBV7-9
ASSLGQAESLDGYT
>TRBJ1-1|many|TRBV5-1
ASSLRGGGNTEAF
>TRBJ2-7|many|TRBV5-1
ASRFGHPRSYEQY
>.|.|TRBV20-1
SAARTSGSPRVETQY
>TRBJ2-1|many|TRBV20-1
SSGGGSSYNEQF
>TRBJ1-5|.|TRBV19
ASSILVRQNQPQH
>TRBJ2-1|many|TRBV6-2/TRBV6-3
ASSSTSSSYNEQF
>TRBJ2-1|many|TRBV5-5
ASSPRPLDRGPYNEQF
>TRBJ2-7|many|TRBV20-1
SARGDRVFPYEQY
>TRBJ1-5|.|TRBV6-5
ASSYSSAANQPQH
>TRBJ2-4|.|TRBV11-2
ASSLGRAPNNMQY
>TRBJ2-3|.|TRBV10-3
AISEPSTDTQY
>TRBJ2-5|many|TRBV9
ASSVDGGETQY
>TRBJ2-5|.|TRBV7-6
ASSLSGVASDKQY
>TRBJ2-2|few|TRBV29-1
SPLTPNTGELF
>TRBJ1-2|.|TRBV7-9
ASSLEPGGVYGYT
>TRBJ2-5|many|TRBV20-1
SARDVQGIGETQY
>TRBJ1-2|.|TRBV7-9
ASSARTHYGYT
>TRBJ2-3|few|TRBV6-2/TRBV6-3
ASSYSAISGLLADTQY
>TRBJ2-3|few|TRBV6-1
ASRSQRASTDTQY
>TRBJ1-4|many|TRBV6-2/TRBV6-3
ASSRDGFPDEKLF
>TRBJ2-5|many|TRBV5-1
ASSAGHIQETQY
>TRBJ2-7|many|TRBV18
ASSPPSVDEQY
>TRBJ2-7|.|TRBV10-3
AIRPGQGLNEQY
>TRBJ1-4|.|TRBV7-2
ASSLPPDSLVINEKLF
>TRBJ2-7|few|TRBV5-1
ASSGTQAGVLYEQY
>TRBJ2-4|few|TRBV20-1
SARDFGTVIVQY
>TRBJ2-3|many|TRBV28
ASSPVPSEDTQY
>.|many|TRBV6-2/TRBV6-3
ASSPSGGLGETQY
>TRBJ2-2|.|TRBV20-1
SAPDRGPGELF
>TRBJ1-2|many|TRBV11-2
ASRASYRDLAYGYT
>TRBJ2-3|many|TRBV7-8
ASSLAGRAGRSTDTQY
>TRBJ2-3|many|TRBV11-2
ASMSGGRALDTQY
>TRBJ2-1|few|TRBV20-1
SANTGTLSYNEQF
>TRBJ2-3|many|TRBV29-1
SVEAGATDTQY
>TRBJ2-1|.|TRBV29-1
SVEVNPGTSLRNEQF
>TRBJ2-1|many|TRBV27
ASSLPGVQNEQF
>TRBJ1-6|many|TRBV5-1
ASSEARDSPLH
>TRBJ2-1|.|TRBV5-1
ASSLASLAGVGDNEQF
>TRBJ1-2|.|TRBV29-1
SGQGGGGYT
>TRBJ2-1|.|TRBV18
ASSPPSGASYNEQF
>TRBJ2-1|.|TRBV7-9
ASSLAGRLAGEQF
>.|.|TRBV7-9
ASSSKGDTQY
>TRBJ2-1|.|TRBV30
AWIQVFAQERNEQF
>TRBJ2-1|many|TRBV6-2/TRBV6-3
ASSYRDYNEQF
>TRBJ2-2|.|TRBV19
ASSPTAVNTGELF
>TRBJ2-1|many|TRBV20-1
SASSGTRTPVSFEQF
>TRBJ2-3|.|TRBV5-4
ASSYGQGATDTQY